A single sample gave rise to the 3 T cell receptor beta chains below, sequenced in a study of OX40 agonist ivuxolimab in advanced cancers. Sequencing was performed with immunoSEQ multiplex PCR; in TCRdb, only in-frame clones are kept and a portion is missing. The sample yields 70,000 to 90,000 clones, around 85% seen once. The sequencing here drew on CD4+ or CD8+ T cells sorted from blood, taken in a trial of the OX40 agonist ivuxolimab. The receptor source for this set is an adult with an advanced solid tumor such as melanoma, head and neck, liver or kidney cancer.

The chain combines TRBV19 with TRBJ2-1, with 7 bases fitting TRBD2. From germline, CDR1 is LNHDA and CDR2 SQIVND (reference sequence). This CDR3 has 15 residues. The junction had 4 bases not matched to a gene; V was cut back by 5 bases and J by 0 bases. This CDR3 reads CASSPGDYSYNEQFF. The CDR3 DNA reads as TGTGCCAGTAGTCCCGGGGACTACTCCTACAATGAGCAGTTCTTC.

This rearrangement joins TRBV5-6 to TRBJ1-4; D is uncertain. The V gene's germline CDR1 is SGHDT and CDR2 YYEEEE. The CDR3 contains 14 residues. V dropped 1 base and J dropped 5 bases, with 9 bases sitting between them. This chain's CDR3 is CASSLIDGNEKLFF. CDR3 DNA sequence: TGTGCCAGCAGCTTGATAGACGGGAATGAAAAACTGTTTTTT. The whole variable domain, remainder taken from reference TRBV5-6 and TRBJ1-4, is DAGVTQSPTHLIKTRGQQVTLRCSPKSGHDTVSWYQQALGQGPQFIFQYYEEEERQRGNFPDRFSGHQFPNYSSELNVNALLLGDSALYLCASSLIDGNEKLFFGSGTQLSVL.

The V call is TRBV5-1, the J call TRBJ2-5, with D maybe TRBD1 (5 bases). CDR1 is SGHRS, CDR2 YFSETQ, per germline. The CDR3 has 14 residues. Trimming cost V 0 bases and J 4 bases, with 10 bases left between them. The CDR3 DNA reads TGCGCCAGCAGCTTGGGCAGGGCGAGAGAGACCCAGTACTTC. This codes for CASSLGRARETQYF.